This T cell receptor (beta chain) was sequenced for a study of cytomegalovirus exposure and HLA in healthy donors. This CDR3 comprises 15 residues. The ends lost 2 bases at V and 7 bases at J; junction bases unmatched: 10. CDR1 is SEHNR and CDR2 is FQNEAQ in the germline V gene (reference sequence). The PCR ran on 60 Vbeta and 13 Jbeta primers. This table comes from immunoSEQ multiplex PCR, and its TCRdb copy is limited to in-frame clones, with some not included. The table shows 90,000 to 100,000 clones, with approximately 79% occurring only once. The specimen sequenced was PBMCs. This TCR derives from a male donor in good health and CMV-seronegative. The J gene is TRBJ2-7, the V gene TRBV7-9, with 8 bases lining up with TRBD2. The CDR3: CASSLYASGLGEQYF. The DNA for the CDR3 is TGTGCCAGCAGCTTATATGCTAGCGGGCTCGGGGAGCAGTACTTC.